A selection of T cell receptor beta chains follows, all from one sample in a study of identical twins. TCRdb fed the 5' RACE reads into MiXCR, producing one record per CDR3 protein. Of about 150,000 distinct CDR3 sequences listed, under 4.5% are singletons. Sequenced: memory T cells sorted from blood. These receptors originate from a man in his late teens or twenties in good health. Each CDR3 is given with its conserved first and last residue. A D gene is named only where the DNA matches it firmly. Expanded clones are given a class, and other clones once, few, many or no size at all.

many,TRBJ2-1,TRBD1,TRBV18,TGTGCCAGCTCACCACGGACAGGGTCGAATGAGCAGTTCTTC,CASSPRTGSNEQFF
.,TRBJ1-2,TRBD1,TRBV30,TGTGCCTGGACCCTGACAGGGGTCGGTGGCTACACCTTC,CAWTLTGVGGYTF
.,TRBJ2-3,.,TRBV14,TGTGCCAGCAGCCAAGAACTAGTCGGTACAGATACGCAGTATTTT,CASSQELVGTDTQYF
many,TRBJ2-1,.,TRBV20-1,TGCAGTGCTAGAGTGGCGGGACGAGACAACAATGAGCAGTTCTTC,CSARVAGRDNNEQFF
many,TRBJ1-1,.,TRBV12-3/TRBV12-4,TGTGCCAGCAGTCCCCGAGGAGGAAGCACTGAAGCTTTCTTT,CASSPRGGSTEAFF
many,TRBJ2-2,TRBD2,TRBV12-3/TRBV12-4,TGTGCCAGTTCGGGACTAGCGAACACCGGGGAGCTGTTTTTT,CASSGLANTGELFF
few,TRBJ1-1,.,TRBV30,TGTGCCTGGAGTGGGATGAACACTGAAGCTTTCTTT,CAWSGMNTEAFF
many,TRBJ1-1,TRBD1,TRBV3-1,TGTGCCAGCAGCCCACCCTCCGGGACAGGGGATGGTGGGGCTTTCTTT,CASSPPSGTGDGGAFF
many,TRBJ1-5,.,TRBV7-6,TGTGCCAGCACCAGACTCTCTGGGGGCGGTAATCAGCCCCAGCATTTT,CASTRLSGGGNQPQHF
many,TRBJ1-2,.,TRBV12-3/TRBV12-4,TGTGCCAGCAGAGAGGGGGACTATGGCTACACCTTC,CASREGDYGYTF
many,TRBJ2-3,.,TRBV20-1,TGCAGTGCGTCGGGGATCGGTACGCAGTATTTT,CSASGIGTQYF
many,TRBJ2-2,.,TRBV19,TGTGCCAGTACTGACACCGGGGAGCTGTTTTTT,CASTDTGELFF
many,TRBJ2-7,.,TRBV4-3,TGCGCCAGCAGCCAAGATCGAGAGGGCTACGAGCAGTACTTC,CASSQDREGYEQYF
many,TRBJ2-5,TRBD2,TRBV5-4,TGTGCCAGCAGCCGAAGAACCGGGACTAAGATCGGAACCCAGTACTTC,CASSRRTGTKIGTQYF
many,TRBJ1-4,.,TRBV18,TGTGCCAGCTCACCCCGCCGGGCCGAATCTCAGGAAAAACTGTTTTTT,CASSPRRAESQEKLFF
many,TRBJ2-3,.,TRBV20-1,TGCAGTGGGAAGGGAGATACAGATACGCAGTATTTT,CSGKGDTDTQYF
many,TRBJ2-5,.,TRBV28,TGTGCCAGCAGTTTCGGGACGAGAAGGGGGGAGACCCAGTACTTC,CASSFGTRRGETQYF
few,TRBJ2-6,.,TRBV20-1,TGCAGTGCTAGCGCCGGGATTTCGGGGTCCTCTGGGGCCAACGTCCTGACTTTC,CSASAGISGSSGANVLTF
many,TRBJ1-5,TRBD1,TRBV19,TGTGCCACCCAGACAGGGGCAATGGCCCAGCATTTT,CATQTGAMAQHF
many,TRBJ2-5,TRBD1,TRBV4-3,TGCGCCAGCAGCCGTGGGGACAGGGAGGTGGAGACCCAGTACTTC,CASSRGDREVETQYF
many,TRBJ2-1,.,TRBV6-2/TRBV6-3,TGTGCCAGCCGCCAACTTAGCTCCTACAATGAGCAGTTCTTC,CASRQLSSYNEQFF
many,TRBJ1-2,.,TRBV7-2,TGTGCCAGCAGCCCCACCTTCAGCCCTAACTATGGCTACACCTTC,CASSPTFSPNYGYTF
many,TRBJ2-7,TRBD2,TRBV7-2,TGTGCCAGCAGCCCCGATGAGGTAGCGGGCGAGCAGTACTTC,CASSPDEVAGEQYF
many,TRBJ2-3,.,TRBV12-3/TRBV12-4,TGTGCCAGCAGCCAACAGATCACAGATACGCAGTATTTT,CASSQQITDTQYF
few,TRBJ2-1,.,TRBV20-1,TGCAGTGCTAGAGTCGGAGGGTATAATGGATTCTTC,CSARVGGYNGFF
.,TRBJ2-7,TRBD2,TRBV29-1,TGCAGCGTACGCACTGGGACTAGCGGGATCTCCTACGAGCAGTACTTC,CSVRTGTSGISYEQYF
many,TRBJ1-1,.,TRBV3-1,TGTGCCAGCAGCCAAGGTTTCGTAAAACCCGTTTTCTTT,CASSQGFVKPVFF
few,TRBJ2-2,.,TRBV30,TGTGCCTACCGAGCCCCACGGGCAGCGGTAGTCGGGGAGCTGTTTTTT,CAYRAPRAAVVGELFF
.,TRBJ2-5,TRBD1,TRBV20-1,TGCAGTGCTCTTCCCGCGACAGGGGCACAAGAGACCCAGTACTTC,CSALPATGAQETQYF
many,TRBJ2-7,TRBD1,TRBV6-2/TRBV6-3,TGTGCCAGCAGTTACGGACAGGGAGCCTCCTACGAGCAGTACTTC,CASSYGQGASYEQYF
many,TRBJ1-3,.,TRBV25-1,TGTGCCAGCAGTGGAGGGGCCGGAAACACCATATATTTT,CASSGGAGNTIYF
many,TRBJ1-3,.,TRBV9,TGTGCCAGCAGCGCGAACGGGGGGAGGTCAGGAAACACCATATATTTT,CASSANGGRSGNTIYF
many,TRBJ1-3,.,TRBV29-1,TGCAGCGTTGAAGATCTGCGTGGTGCAGACGGAAACACCATATATTTT,CSVEDLRGADGNTIYF
many,TRBJ2-1,TRBD2,TRBV27,TGTGCCAGCAGCCCCCCTAAGGGACTAGCGGGACGTGAGTTCTTC,CASSPPKGLAGREFF
many,TRBJ1-5,.,TRBV6-1,TGTGCCAGCACTGAACAGTCCAGCAATCAGCCCCAGCATTTT,CASTEQSSNQPQHF
many,TRBJ2-1,.,TRBV20-1,TGCAGTGCTAGAGATTTGCGGGGCCGTAATGAGCAGTTCTTC,CSARDLRGRNEQFF
many,TRBJ2-1,TRBD2,TRBV5-1,TGCGCCAGCAGCTTGGATAGCGGGAGGCCAAATGAGCAGTTCTTC,CASSLDSGRPNEQFF
many,TRBJ2-5,.,TRBV4-2,TGTGCCAGCAGCCAAGAGGACTCTTGGGTAGAGACCCAGTACTTC,CASSQEDSWVETQYF
many,TRBJ2-1,.,TRBV5-1,TGCGCCAGCAGTAGGGTTGTCAATGAGCAGTTCTTC,CASSRVVNEQFF
many,TRBJ2-3,.,TRBV14,TGTGCCAGCAGCCAAGGGGATGCGGCAGATACGCAGTATTTT,CASSQGDAADTQYF
many,TRBJ1-6,.,TRBV4-3,TGCGCCAGCAGCCAAGACAGGGGTTCACCCCTCCACTTT,CASSQDRGSPLHF
many,TRBJ2-1,.,TRBV20-1,TGCAGTGCTCACGACCTGGGTGGTCTCAATGAGCAGTTCTTC,CSAHDLGGLNEQFF
many,TRBJ2-2,TRBD1,TRBV7-8,TGTGCCAGCAGCTTAGCGGGACAGTTAGAGTCCGGGGAGCTGTTTTTT,CASSLAGQLESGELFF
many,TRBJ1-4,.,TRBV7-2,TGTGCCAGCAGCTTTGTAGGGAAGTTTAACAATGAAAAACTGTTTTTT,CASSFVGKFNNEKLFF
many,TRBJ2-6,.,TRBV9,TGTGCCAGCAGCGTAGGTATAGGGGTCCACTCTGGGGCCAACGTCCTGACTTTC,CASSVGIGVHSGANVLTF
many,TRBJ2-7,.,TRBV7-2,TGTGCCAGCAGAAGGGACCGGGACCCCATTTTC,CASRRDRDPIF
medium-sized,TRBJ2-1,TRBD1,TRBV10-3,TGTGCCATCAGGGCCCGGGACAGGGCGGGCAATGAGCAGTTCTTC,CAIRARDRAGNEQFF
few,TRBJ1-1,.,TRBV29-1,TGCAGCGTTGCCGGGGATCTGAACACTGAAGCTTTCTTT,CSVAGDLNTEAFF
many,TRBJ1-3,.,TRBV29-1,TGCAGCGTAAATACGGGAAACACCATATATTTT,CSVNTGNTIYF
many,TRBJ1-1,.,TRBV19,TGTGCCAGTAGCCGTGGGAGTGAAGCTTTCTTT,CASSRGSEAFF
many,TRBJ2-5,.,TRBV20-1,TGCAGTGCTCGCCCTCCTAGCAGATTATTTCAAGAGACCCAGTACTTC,CSARPPSRLFQETQYF
many,TRBJ2-7,TRBD1,TRBV7-8,TGTGCCAGCAGCTTTGGGACAGCCTACGAGCAGTACTTC,CASSFGTAYEQYF
many,TRBJ2-1,TRBD1,TRBV6-2/TRBV6-3,TGTGCCAGCAGTCGGACAGGGGCGGTCTACAATGAGCAGTTCTTC,CASSRTGAVYNEQFF
many,TRBJ2-7,.,TRBV7-2,TGTGCCAGCAGCACAGGGAGGGGGAGATCCTACGAGCAGTACTTC,CASSTGRGRSYEQYF
many,TRBJ2-2,TRBD1,TRBV2,TGTGCCAGCAGTGAATTTGGGACAGTCAGGACCGGGGAGCTGTTTTTT,CASSEFGTVRTGELFF
.,TRBJ2-1,.,TRBV5-1,TGCGCCAGCAGCCCCGGTAGAGGCAGCGTAGGCAATGAGCAGTTCTTC,CASSPGRGSVGNEQFF
many,TRBJ2-7,TRBD2,TRBV2,TGTGCCAGCAGTTACCCCGGACTAGCGGGGTACTTC,CASSYPGLAGYF